What follows are 19 T cell receptor beta chains derived from one specimen sequenced in a study of neurological immune-mediated disorders. TCRdb re-analysed the 5' RACE reads in MiXCR, keeping a single row per CDR3 protein. The sample contains about 50,000 distinct CDR3 sequences, 10% of which appear only once. Sequencing was performed on PBMCs. The receptors were sampled from a man between 70 and 80 years old with HTLV-1-associated myelopathy (HAM/TSP).

This clonotype was found many times. The V call is TRBV7-3, the J call TRBJ2-2; 9 nucleotides match TRBD2. This CDR3 comprises 16 residues. Germline V gives CDR1 SGHTA, CDR2 FQGTGA. V was pared by 4 bases and J by 6 bases, with 9 bases of the junction left unmatched. The CDR3 sequence is CASSSIAGARAGELFF. The DNA of the CDR3 is TGTGCCAGCAGCTCCATAGCGGGAGCGAGGGCCGGGGAGCTGTTTTTT.

Many counts were recorded for this clonotype. This chain joins TRBV20-1 and TRBJ1-1; D is unclear. Germline V CDR1 and CDR2: DFQATT, SNEGSKA (reference sequence). V lost 6 bases and J 2 bases, leaving 10 bases between the germline ends. The CDR3 extends over 12 amino acids. The CDR3 protein is CSALFSNTEAFF. The CDR3 DNA reads as TGCAGTGCGCTGTTTTCTAACACTGAAGCTTTCTTT.

This clonotype came up a few times. The rearrangement links TRBV2 to TRBJ2-7; TRBD1 might be the D (5 bases). V lost 7 bases to trimming and J lost 4 bases, with 17 bases between them. Germline loops: CDR1 SNHLY, CDR2 FYNNEI. This CDR3 contains 14 residues. The CDR3 DNA reads as TGTGCCAGCAAGCAGGGTTTTTCTAGGTACGAGCAGTACTTC. Translated: CASKQGFSRYEQYF.

This clonotype appeared many times. This CDR3 is CASSSTGLGQPQHF. As DNA, the CDR3 is TGTGCCAGCAGTTCGACAGGGCTGGGTCAGCCCCAGCATTTT. V usage is TRBV6-2 or TRBV6-3 and J usage is TRBJ1-5; 7 bases are shared with TRBD1. J was trimmed by 6 bases and V by 4 bases; bases with no gene match: 6. Germline lookup yields CDR1 MNHEY and CDR2 SVGEGT. CDR3 length: 14 amino acids.

The V gene is TRBV12-3 or TRBV12-4, the J gene TRBJ1-5, with D unclear. Trimming took off 2 bases at V and 6 bases at J, with 5 bases between the two ends. The CDR3 has 12 amino acids. CDR3 amino acids: CASSLSTQPQHF. The DNA for the CDR3 is TGTGCCAGCAGTTTAAGTACTCAGCCCCAGCATTTT.

This clonotype was picked up many times. The chain has TRBV4-3 and TRBJ2-6; D uncertain. Germline V gives CDR1 LGHNA, CDR2 YSLEER. The CDR3 sequence is 14 residues long. V lost 4 bases to trimming and J lost 2 bases, with 6 bases between them. The CDR3 spells CASSRVAGANVLTF. CDR3 coding DNA: TGCGCCAGCAGCCGGGTTGCTGGGGCCAACGTCCTGACTTTC.

This clonotype was detected many times. J is TRBJ2-7 and V is TRBV7-2; 9 positions match TRBD1. The CDR3 has 15 amino acids. After removal of 5 bases from V and 5 bases from J, the junction contained 10 bases not matched to a gene. Germline CDR1 SGHTA, CDR2 FQGNSA. The CDR3 DNA reads TGTGCCAGCAGCCTTCGCACAGGGGGCCGAGACGAGCAGTACTTC. Translation: CASSLRTGGRDEQYF.

This clonotype was detected many times. The V call is TRBV11-2, the J call TRBJ1-6, with 8 positions matching TRBD1. Germline lookup yields CDR1 SGHAT and CDR2 FQNNGV. With V trimmed by 5 bases and J by 5 bases, 11 bases remained unmatched. There are 17 residues in the CDR3. The CDR3: CASSPARTGWDNSPLHF. The CDR3 DNA sequence: TGTGCCAGCAGCCCCGCCCGGACAGGGTGGGATAATTCACCCCTCCACTTT.

In nucleotides, the CDR3 is TGTGCCAGCAGCCCCCTTGGGACAGGGTACACCGGGGAGCTGTTTTTT. Translating gives CASSPLGTGYTGELFF. V gene TRBV7-9 combines with J gene TRBJ2-2; the match to TRBD1 covers 9 bases. The CDR3 runs 16 residues. Germline V lookup: CDR1 SEHNR, CDR2 FQNEAQ (reference sequence). With 5 bases clipped from V and 3 bases from J, the junction kept 7 bases outside the gene matches.

J is TRBJ1-1 and V is TRBV6-5; TRBD1 might be the D (6 bases). The V end lost 6 bases, the J end lost 1 base, and 9 bases lay between the germline ends. There are 13 residues in the CDR3. CDR1 is MNHEY and CDR2 is SVGAGI in the germline V gene. Written as DNA, the CDR3 is TGTGCCAGCAGCAGGGGACCGAACACTGAAGCTTTCTTT. This codes for CASSRGPNTEAFF.

The chain is built from TRBV7-9 and TRBJ2-1; the D is unclear. Trimming cost V 2 bases and J 8 bases, with 10 bases left between them. The CDR3 runs to 13 residues. The germline gives CDR1 SEHNR, CDR2 FQNEAQ (reference sequence). CDR3 region: CASSLSLVYEQFF. The CDR3 nucleotides are TGTGCCAGCAGCTTATCTCTAGTCTATGAGCAGTTCTTC.

This clonotype has ten or more counts. The J gene is TRBJ2-1, the V gene TRBV5-1, with TRBD1 identical over 8 bases. The CDR3 has 14 residues. From germline, CDR1 is SGHRS and CDR2 YFSETQ. After removal of 0 bases from V and 9 bases from J, the junction contained 5 bases not matched to a gene. In DNA, the CDR3 is TGCGCCAGCAGCTTGGCAGGACAGGGAGGTGAGCAGTTCTTC. Translation gives CASSLAGQGGEQFF.

This clonotype was seen repeatedly, ten times or more. The chain employs TRBV12-3 or TRBV12-4 and TRBJ2-1, with TRBD2 as a possible D gene (6 bases). The V gene lost 7 bases and the J gene lost 8 bases, with 24 bases spanning the gap. There are 16 residues in the CDR3. Written as DNA, the CDR3 is TGTGCCAGCACCTTCTATCAAGGCGGGGTTGTCGATGAGCAGTTCTTC. Encoded protein: CASTFYQGGVVDEQFF.

Ten or more counts support this clonotype. The rearrangement joins TRBV20-1 to TRBJ2-7; no clear D. The CDR3 has 11 amino acids. V was shortened by 0 bases and J by 5 bases, with 5 bases between the two germline ends. Germline V CDR1 and CDR2: DFQATT, SNEGSKA (reference sequence). The CDR3 reads CSARDIHEQYF. The CDR3, as DNA: TGCAGTGCTAGAGATATACACGAGCAGTACTTC.

This clonotype was counted at least ten times. The V gene is TRBV5-1, the J gene TRBJ2-7, with a tentative D call TRBD2 (6 bases). V lost 0 bases to trimming and J lost 0 bases, with 10 bases between them. CDR1 is SGHRS and CDR2 is YFSETQ in the germline V gene. This CDR3 is built from 15 residues. In DNA form, the CDR3 reads TGCGCCAGCAGCTTGGTCCCCGGGAGCTCCTACGAGCAGTACTTC. Translated: CASSLVPGSSYEQYF.

This clonotype was counted at least ten times. The chain couples TRBV6-6 to TRBJ1-5; tentatively, D is TRBD1 (6 bases). This CDR3 is built from 18 residues. Germline CDR1 reads MNHNY; CDR2 reads SVGAGI (reference sequence). Trimming shortened V by 4 bases and J by 6 bases, and 25 bases separated the two germline ends. CDR3 coding DNA: TGTGCCAGCAGTTTCAACCTTGACAGGCCGACAATCCTTCAGCCCCAGCATTTT. Translation gives CASSFNLDRPTILQPQHF.

This clonotype has ten or more counts. The chain is built from TRBV12-3 or TRBV12-4 and TRBJ1-1; D call uncertain. Trimming removed 6 bases from V and 3 bases from J, with 11 bases in between. This CDR3 is 13 amino acids long. The CDR3 loop reads CASSQLGYTEAFF. In DNA, the CDR3 is TGTGCCAGCAGCCAATTGGGGTACACTGAAGCTTTCTTT.

This clonotype was observed a handful of times. The rearrangement joins TRBV7-8 to TRBJ2-1; D is perhaps TRBD1 or TRBD2 (5 bases each). The CDR3 spans 15 residues. CDR1 and CDR2 (germline): SGHVS, FQNEAQ. The V and J ends lost 3 bases and 2 bases respectively, with 11 bases between them. CDR3 DNA: TGTGCCAGCAGCTTGGGGACGGCCCCCTACAATGAGCAGTTCTTC. Its protein product is CASSLGTAPYNEQFF.

This clonotype showed up many times. V usage is TRBV20-1 and J usage is TRBJ2-1; no reliable D call. CDR1 DFQATT and CDR2 SNEGSKA come from the germline V gene (reference sequence). The CDR3 contains 11 residues. The CDR3: CSGELGDEQFF. The CDR3 DNA follows: TGCAGCGGTGAACTGGGCGATGAGCAGTTCTTC.